These 27 T cell receptor beta chains came from one sample sequenced in a study of T cell repertoires in cytomegalovirus infection. TCRdb used MiXCR to reprocess the reads, holding one entry per CDR3 protein. Among more than 400,000 distinct CDR3 sequences listed, more than 25% were seen once. The material sequenced was PBMCs. These receptors all stem from a human donor in good health (CMV status not recorded). Some clones in this sample may be carry-over from other donors' samples.

The genes are TRBV6-6 and TRBJ2-1, with D perhaps TRBD1 or TRBD2 (5 bases each). Germline CDR1 and CDR2: MNHNY and SVGAGI (reference sequence). CDR3 size: 16 residues. V lost 1 base and J 4 bases, leaving 14 bases between the germline ends. The CDR3 DNA follows: TGTGCCAGCAGTTACTTAGGGACCCCACGGTACAATGAGCAGTTCTTC. This codes for CASSYLGTPRYNEQFF.

This clonotype was detected a few times. One end of the junction varies from germline; a read error may be responsible. The chain combines TRBV28 with TRBJ2-2; TRBD2 matches 7 bases. This CDR3 has 15 amino acids. CDR1 is MDHEN and CDR2 is SYDVKM in the germline V gene. The CDR3 here is CASTLRASGIGELFF. DNA for the CDR3: TGTGCCAGCACTTTAAGGGCTAGCGGTATCGGGGAGCTGTTTTTT. Looking up the rest from reference TRBV28 and TRBJ2-2 gives the full variable domain: DVKVTQSSRYLVKRTGEKVFLECVQDMDHENMFWYRQDPGLGLRLIYFSYDVKMKEKGDIPEGYSVSREKKERFSLILESASTNQTSMYLCASTLRASGIGELFFGEGSRLTVL.

This clonotype showed up many times. The V gene is TRBV7-8, the J gene TRBJ1-5, with D uncertain. The CDR3 runs to 13 residues. Trimming took off 2 bases at V and 1 base at J, with 3 bases between the two ends. Germline V gives CDR1 SGHVS, CDR2 FQNEAQ. For the CDR3, the DNA is TGTGCCAGCAGCTTACAAAGCAATCAGCCCCAGCATTTT. Protein sequence: CASSLQSNQPQHF.

The genes are TRBV11-2 and TRBJ2-5, with 10 bases fitting TRBD1. CDR3 size: 15 residues. CDR1 is SGHAT and CDR2 is FQNNGV in the germline V gene. Unmatched junction bases numbered 9, after V lost 6 bases and J lost 5 bases. CDR3 region: CASRYGTGVYETQYF. The DNA for the CDR3 is TGTGCCAGCAGATATGGGACAGGGGTTTACGAGACCCAGTACTTC. Combining the CDR3 with reference TRBV11-2 and TRBJ2-5 gives the whole variable domain EAGVAQSPRYKIIEKRQSVAFWCNPISGHATLYWYQQILGQGPKLLIQFQNNGVVDDSQLPKDRFSAERLKGVDSTLKIQPAKLEDSAVYLCASRYGTGVYETQYFGPGTRLLVL.

Only a few counts were recorded for this clonotype. The CDR3, as DNA: TGCGCCAGCAGCCCCGGGACAAGTAATGAAAAACTGTTTTTT. Amino acid sequence: CASSPGTSNEKLFF. The rearrangement uses TRBV5-1 and TRBJ1-4; D may be TRBD1 (6 bases). The CDR3 is made up of 14 amino acids. Germline CDR1 reads SGHRS; CDR2 reads YFSETQ. Trimming left V 4 bases short and J 4 bases short, with 11 bases between.

This clonotype has only a few counts. The chain joins TRBV7-2 to TRBJ2-5; the D is unclear. Trimming pared 0 bases from V and 3 bases from J, leaving 5 bases between. This CDR3 is built from 13 residues. The germline V gene encodes CDR1 SGHTA and CDR2 FQGNSA. As DNA, the CDR3 is TGTGCCAGCAGCTTAGCTAAGAAAGAGACCCAGTACTTC. Translating gives CASSLAKKETQYF.

This clonotype was counted ten times or more. The gene calls are TRBV7-9 and TRBJ2-1; D might be TRBD1 or TRBD2, each matching 5 bases. Per the germline V gene, CDR1 is SEHNR and CDR2 is FQNEAQ (reference sequence). This CDR3 has 16 amino acids. V was trimmed by 1 base and J by 8 bases, leaving 18 bases between them. DNA of the CDR3: TGTGCCAGCAGCTTAGTCCCCCGGGGAGAGACAGATGAGCAGTTCTTC. This translates into CASSLVPRGETDEQFF. The entire variable domain, with the rest obtained from reference TRBV7-9 and TRBJ2-1, is as follows: DTGVSQNPRHKITKRGQNVTFRCDPISEHNRLYWYRQTLGQGPEFLTYFQNEAQLEKSRLLSDRFSAERPKGSFSTLEIQRTEQGDSAMYLCASSLVPRGETDEQFFGPGTRLTVL.

V is TRBV28 and J is TRBJ1-1; D gene uncertain. The CDR3 totals 13 residues. Trimming took off 2 bases at V and 4 bases at J, with 8 bases between the two ends. Per the germline V gene, CDR1 is MDHEN and CDR2 is SYDVKM. The CDR3 coding sequence is TGTGCCAGCAGTTTACCAGTACTCACTGAAGCTTTCTTT. This sequence encodes CASSLPVLTEAFF.

The chain employs TRBV24-1 and TRBJ2-1; TRBD2 aligns across 7 bases. V lost 5 bases, J lost 3 bases, and 9 bases stayed unmatched. Per germline, CDR1 KGHDR and CDR2 SFDVKD. This CDR3 has 16 amino acids. The CDR3 is CATSGGRTSHYNEQFF. The CDR3 DNA reads as TGTGCCACCAGTGGGGGTAGGACTAGTCACTACAATGAGCAGTTCTTC.

The chain carries TRBV6-5 and TRBJ1-5, with TRBD1 as a possible D gene (5 bases). The ends were cut back, 0 bases at V and 7 bases at J, with 10 bases in the middle. Germline values: CDR1 MNHEY, CDR2 SVGAGI. The CDR3 has 14 amino acids. The DNA for the CDR3 is TGTGCCAGCAGTTACTCCAGGGCTGGGCAGCCCCAGCATTTT. Translating gives CASSYSRAGQPQHF.

This clonotype was counted only a few times. DNA of the CDR3: TGTGCCAGCAGCTTAAGGGAGGTTGGCACTGAAGCTTTCTTT. It yields the protein CASSLREVGTEAFF. The V gene is TRBV5-6, the J gene TRBJ1-1; D call uncertain. Trimming cost V 2 bases and J 4 bases, with 12 bases left between them. In germline, CDR1 is SGHDT, CDR2 YYEEEE. The CDR3 runs 14 residues.

The chain uses TRBV12-3 or TRBV12-4 and TRBJ2-1, with 10 bases matching TRBD1. CDR3 size: 20 residues. J was trimmed by 1 base and V by 3 bases; bases with no gene match: 15. CDR3: CASSFAPGQGPLGSYNEQFF. For the CDR3, the DNA is TGTGCCAGCAGTTTCGCACCGGGACAGGGGCCCTTGGGTTCCTACAATGAGCAGTTCTTC.

The chain employs TRBV28 and TRBJ1-6; D is uncertain. The CDR3 has 16 residues. V lost 2 bases and J lost 4, with 12 bases in between. Germline V gene sequence: CDR1 MDHEN, CDR2 SYDVKM. The CDR3 sequence is CASSLSSRFYNSPLHF. The CDR3 region has the DNA TGTGCCAGCAGTTTAAGCTCCAGGTTTTATAATTCACCCCTCCACTTT.

This clonotype came up many times. The CDR3 sequence: CASSPGLAEQFF. In nucleotides, the CDR3 is TGTGCCAGCAGCCCGGGACTAGCGGAGCAGTTCTTC. The rearrangement links TRBV7-3 to TRBJ2-1; 10 nucleotides align to TRBD2. Germline V gene sequence: CDR1 SGHTA, CDR2 FQGTGA. The length of the CDR3 is 12 residues. The ends lost 5 bases at V and 10 bases at J; junction bases unmatched: 2.

This clonotype came up many times. This rearrangement joins TRBV7-9 to TRBJ2-1; TRBD2 matches at 13 bases. The CDR3 covers 15 residues. Germline V lookup: CDR1 SEHNR, CDR2 FQNEAQ (reference sequence). The V and J ends lost 5 bases and 8 bases, in that order; junction bases with no gene match: 6. CDR3 protein: CASSTGTSGIYEQFF. CDR3 nucleotides: TGTGCCAGCAGCACTGGGACTAGCGGGATATATGAGCAGTTCTTC. Together with reference TRBV7-9 and TRBJ2-1, the CDR3 gives the full variable domain: DTGVSQNPRHKITKRGQNVTFRCDPISEHNRLYWYRQTLGQGPEFLTYFQNEAQLEKSRLLSDRFSAERPKGSFSTLEIQRTEQGDSAMYLCASSTGTSGIYEQFFGPGTRLTVL.

The chain has TRBV12-5 and TRBJ2-1, with D perhaps assigned TRBD1 or TRBD2 (6 bases each). Germline V gives CDR1 LGHNT, CDR2 FRNRAP. Trimming took 5 bases from V and 6 from J, leaving 14 bases between them. The CDR3 runs 14 residues. The DNA for the CDR3 is TGTGCTAGTGGTATAACTAGCAGGGGCAATGAGCAGTTCTTC. Translation: CASGITSRGNEQFF.

This clonotype was recorded a few times. The chain recombines TRBV6-2 or TRBV6-3 with TRBJ2-1; 8 bases line up with TRBD2. CDR3 length: 15 amino acids. V shed 2 bases, J shed 7 bases, and the junction held 7 bases outside the gene matches. Per germline, CDR1 MNHEY and CDR2 SVGEGT. The chain's CDR3 is CASSYRLAGSNEQFF. The CDR3 bases are TGTGCCAGCAGTTACAGGCTAGCGGGTTCGAATGAGCAGTTCTTC.

The chain carries TRBV20-1 and TRBJ2-1; D is perhaps TRBD1 (5 bases). CDR1 and CDR2 (germline): DFQATT, SNEGSKA (reference sequence). V lost 0 bases and J lost 5, with 14 bases in between. The length of the CDR3 is 15 residues. CDR3 nucleotides: TGCAGTGCTAGAGATGGGGCCGTAATGCACAATGAGCAGTTCTTC. Translating gives CSARDGAVMHNEQFF.

The chain is built from TRBV7-3 and TRBJ2-7; maybe TRBD2 (5 bases). V shed 5 bases and J shed 2 bases, with 10 bases lying between them. Germline V gives CDR1 SGHTA, CDR2 FQGTGA. The length of the CDR3 is 13 residues. CDR3: CASSRADPYEQYF. The CDR3 DNA is TGTGCCAGCAGCCGAGCGGACCCCTACGAGCAGTACTTC.

This clonotype was seen ten or more times. The rearrangement uses TRBV7-8 and TRBJ2-5; 8 bases are shared with TRBD2. The ends lost 3 bases at V and 2 bases at J; junction bases unmatched: 5. The germline gives CDR1 SGHVS, CDR2 FQNEAQ. The CDR3 sequence is 15 residues long. CDR3: CASSFTSGLQETQYF. CDR3 coding DNA: TGTGCCAGCAGCTTTACTAGCGGTTTACAAGAGACCCAGTACTTC. The full variable domain, rest sourced from reference TRBV7-8 and TRBJ2-5, is GAGVSQSPRYKVAKRGQDVALRCDPISGHVSLFWYQQALGQGPEFLTYFQNEAQLDKSGLPSDRFFAERPEGSVSTLKIQRTQQEDSAVYLCASSFTSGLQETQYFGPGTRLLVL.

This chain connects TRBV2 to TRBJ2-5; 13 bases match TRBD2. Germline V gives CDR1 SNHLY, CDR2 FYNNEI. This CDR3 contains 18 residues. Losses at the gene ends were 1 base for V and 5 bases for J; bases not matched to a gene: 10. The CDR3 spells CASSEGVLAGGPWETQYF. The CDR3 coding sequence is TGTGCCAGCAGTGAAGGAGTACTAGCGGGAGGGCCGTGGGAGACCCAGTACTTC.

The genes are TRBV19 and TRBJ2-5; TRBD2 matches 14 bases. J lost 5 bases, V lost 5 bases, and 4 bases had no gene match. Germline V CDR1 and CDR2: LNHDA, SQIVND (reference sequence). The CDR3 has 15 residues. The CDR3 here is CASSPGTSGSETQYF. The CDR3 nucleotides are TGTGCCAGTAGTCCCGGGACTAGCGGGAGTGAGACCCAGTACTTC.

This clonotype came up once. V is TRBV15 and J is TRBJ1-4; unclear D gene. In germline, CDR1 is LNHNV, CDR2 YYDKDF (reference sequence). This CDR3 has 13 residues. V was clipped by 0 bases and J by 8 bases, with 7 bases between them. The CDR3 loop reads CATSRDSSEKLFF. The CDR3 DNA is TGTGCCACCAGCAGAGATTCTTCGGAAAAACTGTTTTTT.

The rearrangement uses TRBV7-9 and TRBJ2-2; the D call may be TRBD1 or TRBD2 (5 bases each). Germline CDR1 and CDR2: SEHNR and FQNEAQ (reference sequence). The CDR3 is made up of 18 amino acids. Between the trimmed V and J ends, which lost 5 bases and 0 bases, there was a span of 19 bases. The CDR3 reads CASSILSGTTANTGELFF. The CDR3 coding sequence is TGTGCCAGCAGCATACTCTCCGGGACCACTGCGAACACCGGGGAGCTGTTTTTT.

The rearrangement joins TRBV6-2 or TRBV6-3 to TRBJ2-7, with D hard to call. The CDR3 extends over 15 amino acids. The V end was cut by 0 bases, the J end by 1 base, with 10 bases between. Germline assignment: CDR1 MNHEY and CDR2 SVGEGT. The CDR3 nucleotides read TGTGCCAGCAGTTACTCCCTCGGGCGGTCCTACGAGCAGTACGTC. It codes for CASSYSLGRSYEQYV.

The genes are TRBV2 and TRBJ1-1; tentatively, D is TRBD1 (6 bases). CDR1 SNHLY and CDR2 FYNNEI come from the germline V gene. The germline V and J ends were trimmed by 7 bases and 5 bases, with 11 bases remaining between them. This CDR3 has 12 amino acids. The CDR3 nucleotides are TGTGCCAGCATCCAGGGGAGGACTGAAGCTTTCTTT. This translates into CASIQGRTEAFF.

The rearrangement joins TRBV4-1 to TRBJ2-1; 7 nucleotides line up with TRBD1. Trimming removed 3 bases from V and 3 bases from J; junction bases left unmatched: 8. The CDR3 is 16 amino acids. Looked up from germline, CDR1 is MGHRA and CDR2 is YSYEKL. The CDR3 here is CASSHHPTGIYNEQFF. CDR3 sequence (DNA): TGCGCCAGCAGCCACCACCCGACAGGGATCTACAATGAGCAGTTCTTC.